This record looks at one TCR beta chain sequence and its context. Its antigen is unknown. These data belong to a study of blood T cells in healthy people across ages. General study results and limits: In the absence of known donor CMV status, changes in expanded clonotypes were possibly confounded. Higher diversity and more naive CD4+ cells were features of long-lived donors, compared to aged donors.

Collection of 7.5 to 10 milliliters of peripheral blood was performed for each donor. Then a second PCR, running roughly 7 to 11 cycles, was carried out with a sample-barcoded 5' primer and a J-beta primer mix. In TCRdb, the 5' RACE reads were re-called with MiXCR into one record per CDR3 protein. The data contain approximately 600,000 distinct CDR3 sequences, roughly 53% of them singletons. Sequencing used blood. The source is a man aged 55 to 70 in good health.

The CDR3: CASTRGGTGRDTQYF. In DNA form, the CDR3 reads TGTGCCAGCACCCGGGGTGGGACAGGGAGAGATACGCAGTATTTT. The gene calls are TRBV7-2 and TRBJ2-3; 9 nucleotides match TRBD1. V shed 7 bases, J shed 5 bases, and the junction held 10 bases outside the gene matches. Germline values: CDR1 SGHTA, CDR2 FQGNSA. The CDR3 is made up of 15 amino acids.